A single sample is the source of the 24 T cell receptor beta chains below, sequenced in a study of cytomegalovirus exposure and HLA in healthy donors. PCR was performed using 60 Vbeta and 13 Jbeta primers. Here immunoSEQ multiplex PCR was the method, and the copy in TCRdb shows in-frame clones only, minus some. Seen here are some 85,000 clones, 76% observed once, and the top ten hold 3% to 3.5%. The sample comprised PBMCs. The origin of the receptors is a man between 35 and 55 years old in good health and CMV-seronegative.

Here the CDR3 reads CASSLRGSLWEQYF. The CDR3 region has the DNA TGCGCCAGCAGCCTCCGAGGATCCTTGTGGGAGCAGTACTTC. The gene calls are TRBV5-1 and TRBJ2-7; D not resolved. V was shortened by 4 bases and J by 7 bases, with 18 bases between the two germline ends. This CDR3 comprises 14 residues. Looked up from germline, CDR1 is SGHRS and CDR2 is YFSETQ.

This clone appeared a few times. The J gene is TRBJ2-3, the V gene TRBV4-3; 9 bases are a match to TRBD1. The CDR3 has 16 amino acids. J gave up 2 bases and V 4 bases, and 7 bases lay outside the gene matches. Germline loops: CDR1 LGHNA, CDR2 YSLEER. The CDR3 reads CASSRGTGGTTDTQYF. CDR3 DNA sequence: TGCGCCAGCAGCCGCGGTACAGGGGGCACCACAGATACGCAGTATTTT.

This rearrangement joins TRBV12-5 to TRBJ2-1; D possibly corresponds to TRBD1 (6 bases). Germline CDR1 is LGHNT and CDR2 is FRNRAP. The CDR3 spans 16 residues. V shed 2 bases and J shed 5 bases, with 16 bases lying between them. Written as DNA, the CDR3 is TGTGCTAGTGGTTTGAGATCCAGGGGACCAAACAATGAGCAGTTCTTC. This codes for CASGLRSRGPNNEQFF.

In its sample, this clone was seen a few times. This chain links TRBV5-4 with TRBJ2-5; 7 bases agree with TRBD2. The CDR3 length is 18 residues. Germline V gives CDR1 SGHNT, CDR2 YYREEE (reference sequence). J was trimmed by 1 base and V by 0 bases; bases with no gene match: 12. CDR3 amino acids: CASSLVSLAGEIQETQYF. Here the CDR3 DNA reads TGTGCCAGCAGCTTGGTGTCCCTGGCGGGGGAAATCCAAGAGACCCAGTACTTC.

The chain recombines TRBV5-6 with TRBJ1-1; D unresolved. The CDR3 is 13 residues long. The V gene's germline CDR1 is SGHDT and CDR2 YYEEEE. Trimming took off 0 bases at V and 4 bases at J, with 7 bases between the two ends. This CDR3 is CASSLGAPTEAFF. CDR3 bases: TGTGCCAGCAGCTTGGGGGCGCCCACTGAAGCTTTCTTT.

The genes are TRBV4-3 and TRBJ2-7, with 9 bases matching TRBD2. Germline CDR1 and CDR2: LGHNA and YSLEER. With 1 base clipped from V and 8 bases from J, the junction kept 9 bases outside the gene matches. The CDR3 totals 15 residues. The CDR3: CASSQASGGPTKQYF. For the CDR3, the DNA is TGCGCCAGCAGCCAAGCGAGCGGGGGGCCTACGAAGCAGTACTTC.

The V and J genes are TRBV4-1 and TRBJ1-5, with D unresolved. The CDR3 is made up of 16 amino acids. The germline gives CDR1 MGHRA, CDR2 YSYEKL. The V gene lost 0 bases and the J gene lost 2 bases, with 11 bases spanning the gap. The CDR3 nucleotides are TGCGCCAGCAGCCAAGATGGAGGGTTTGGCAATCAGCCCCAGCATTTT. It is translated as CASSQDGGFGNQPQHF.

This clone was recorded a few times. This chain uses TRBV5-1 with TRBJ1-1, with no clear D. CDR1 is SGHRS, CDR2 YFSETQ, per germline. CDR3 length: 13 residues. V was clipped by 2 bases and J by 1 base, with 6 bases between them. The CDR3, as DNA: TGCGCCAGCAGCTTCCCCGGGAACACTGAAGCTTTCTTT. It is translated as CASSFPGNTEAFF.

Notes on this clone: One end of the junction does not line up with germline, which may come from a read error. The chain recombines TRBV6-1 with TRBJ2-5; D is ambiguous. This CDR3 has 14 residues. Germline CDR1 and CDR2: MNHNS and SASEGT. The CDR3 DNA reads as TGTGCCAGCGCTATATTTTGGTACCAAGAGGCCCAGTACTTC. Translation gives CASAIFWYQEAQYF.

The CDR3 reads CASSWTGGEQTQYF. The DNA for the CDR3 is TGTGCCAGCTCATGGACAGGGGGGGAACAGACCCAGTACTTC. This chain uses TRBV18 with TRBJ2-5; 10 bases map to TRBD1. This CDR3 spans 14 amino acids. Germline assignment: CDR1 KGHSH and CDR2 LQKENI. Trimming took 5 bases from V and 6 from J; bases not matched to a gene: 6.

This clone appeared a single time. The chain carries TRBV19 and TRBJ1-5, with 9 bases lining up with TRBD1. V gave up 10 bases and J gave up 6 bases; unmatched junction bases: 7. Germline-derived CDR1 and CDR2 are LNHDA and SQIVND (reference sequence). The CDR3 totals 13 residues. CDR3 nucleotide sequence: TGTGCCACCCTGGGACAGGGCACTCAGCCCCAGCATTTT. It codes for CATLGQGTQPQHF.

V is TRBV2 and J is TRBJ2-5; tentatively, D is TRBD1 (5 bases). This CDR3 region has 13 residues. The V end lost 4 bases, the J end lost 2 bases, and 8 bases lay between the germline ends. Germline-derived CDR1 and CDR2 are SNHLY and FYNNEI. In nucleotides, the CDR3 is TGTGCCAGCAGTGTTTCAGGGCAAGAGACCCAGTACTTC. This gives the protein CASSVSGQETQYF.

This clone showed up just a few times. This rearrangement joins TRBV11-3 to TRBJ2-1; the match to TRBD2 covers 16 bases. Per germline, CDR1 SGHNT and CDR2 YENEEA. V gave up 11 bases and J gave up 13 bases; unmatched junction bases: 11. The CDR3 has 14 amino acids. CDR3 DNA: TGTGCCCCCCAGGGGACTAGCGGGGGGGTTCAACAGTTCTTC. This codes for CAPQGTSGGVQQFF.

This clone came up a few times. Germline and junction disagree at one end, which may indicate a read error. The chain uses TRBV28 and TRBJ2-7, with TRBD2 matching over 7 bases. Germline values: CDR1 MDHEN, CDR2 SYDVKM. The CDR3 runs 13 residues. The CDR3 DNA is TGTGCCTCAGTAACGGGCCGGGACTACGGGCAGTACTTC. It translates to CASVTGRDYGQYF.

A note on this clone: At one end, the junction sequence differs from germline, possibly due to a read error. The chain carries TRBV7-9 and TRBJ1-1; the match to TRBD1 covers 9 bases. This CDR3 spans 17 amino acids. Germline CDR1 SEHNR, CDR2 FQNEAQ (reference sequence). The CDR3 protein is CSSSLASGTGTNTEAFF. The CDR3 nucleotides are TGTTCCAGCAGCTTAGCGTCCGGGACAGGGACGAACACTGAAGCTTTCTTT.

The V call is TRBV4-1, the J call TRBJ2-5; a possible D gene is TRBD2 (5 bases). CDR1 is MGHRA, CDR2 YSYEKL, per germline. V lost 1 base to trimming and J lost 2 bases, with 11 bases between them. There are 15 residues in the CDR3. CDR3 region: CASSQVVEVQETQYF. CDR3 nucleotides: TGCGCCAGCAGCCAAGTCGTGGAGGTACAAGAGACCCAGTACTTC.

This clone was counted only a few times. The chain couples TRBV6-5 to TRBJ2-1; 7 bases agree with TRBD1. Germline V lookup: CDR1 MNHEY, CDR2 SVGAGI. The V gene end was trimmed by 7 bases and the J gene end by 0 bases; junction bases not matched to a gene: 6. The CDR3 extends over 15 amino acids. The CDR3 protein is CASIGGTSSYNEQFF. The CDR3 bases are TGTGCCAGCATAGGGGGCACGAGCTCCTACAATGAGCAGTTCTTC.

The chain links TRBV7-2 to TRBJ1-2; maybe TRBD1 (5 bases). The germline V gene has CDR1 SGHTA and CDR2 FQGNSA. Trimming pared 0 bases from V and 3 bases from J, leaving 5 bases between. The CDR3 has 13 amino acids. The CDR3 region is CASSLAGDYGYTF. The DNA of the CDR3 is TGTGCCAGCAGCTTAGCAGGGGACTATGGCTACACCTTC.

This chain uses TRBV4-1 with TRBJ1-2; D is uncertain. The CDR3 length is 15 residues. CDR1 is MGHRA, CDR2 YSYEKL, per germline. Deletions cut 1 base from V and 4 bases from J, with 13 bases between. Here the CDR3 reads CASSQAIRRGYGYTF. CDR3 DNA: TGCGCCAGCAGCCAAGCAATTCGGCGGGGCTATGGCTACACCTTC.

The V gene is TRBV29-1, the J gene TRBJ1-3, with D maybe TRBD1 (5 bases). Germline V gives CDR1 SQVTM, CDR2 ANQGSEA. Trimming stripped 5 bases from V and 8 bases from J, with 13 bases between. The CDR3 extends over 12 amino acids. CDR3 amino acids: CSVNPGDDTIYF. The CDR3 DNA reads as TGCAGCGTTAACCCGGGGGACGACACCATATATTTT.

This chain links TRBV11-2 with TRBJ1-1, with a possible D match to TRBD1 (6 bases). The ends were cut back, 0 bases at V and 5 bases at J, with 16 bases in the middle. CDR3 length: 16 residues. In germline, CDR1 is SGHAT, CDR2 FQNNGV. In nucleotides, the CDR3 is TGTGCCAGCAGCTTAGATCGGGGCAGGGGCGGGACTGAAGCTTTCTTT. Protein sequence: CASSLDRGRGGTEAFF.

J is TRBJ1-4 and V is TRBV29-1, with a weak D call TRBD1 (5 bases). Per germline, CDR1 SQVTM and CDR2 ANQGSEA. The CDR3 length is 14 residues. V gave up 5 bases and J gave up 4 bases, with 14 bases separating them. The CDR3 here is CSVRYRLLNEKLFF. The DNA of the CDR3 is TGCAGCGTTCGCTACAGGTTACTTAATGAAAAACTGTTTTTT.

The chain employs TRBV29-1 and TRBJ2-5; 8 bases align to TRBD2. Germline CDR1 reads SQVTM; CDR2 reads ANQGSEA. Trimming at V came to 7 bases and at J to 5 bases, leaving 6 bases not matched to a gene. This CDR3 is built from 12 residues. CDR3 region: CSATGGDETQYF. The CDR3 DNA reads TGCAGCGCCACCGGGGGGGACGAGACCCAGTACTTC.

In DNA form, the CDR3 reads TGCAGCGTTGAATCCCCCGCGGGGGCCGAGTACCAAGAGACCCAGTACTTC. This gives the protein CSVESPAGAEYQETQYF. The rearrangement uses TRBV29-1 and TRBJ2-5, with D possibly matching TRBD2 (7 bases). The CDR3 is made up of 17 amino acids. V lost 2 bases and J lost 0, with 19 bases in between. Per the germline V gene, CDR1 is SQVTM and CDR2 is ANQGSEA.